This TCR beta chain was recorded in a study of beta chain features in type 1 diabetes (dated by TCRdb to the late 2010s). Looking at the study overall: No differences in mean age, gender distribution, total cell number or subset yield were found between patients and healthy donors. A total of 100 million to 110 million sorted cells were examined across all samples, and a strong correlation was observed between cell number per subset and RNA yield. In the study, TCRB repertoires of sorted circulating CD4+ T cell subsets from recently diagnosed type 1 diabetes patients were compared with those of matched healthy donors. Naive and central memory subsets were obtained from all 30 or so donors, but regulatory and stem cell-like memory subsets were isolated from only 8 patients and 8 healthy donors.

A single peripheral blood draw of approximately 0.11 L on average was collected from each donor into heparinised tubes. A BD FACSAria II was used to sort naive, central memory, regulatory and stem cell-like memory CD4+ T cells with a panel that included CD45RO, CCR7, CD25, CD127, CD95 and CD27. Purity was above 98% for every sorted population. PBMCs were isolated immediately by Lymphoprep density gradient centrifugation and stained directly without culture. So that batch effects would be minimized, each experiment stained and sorted samples in pairs, pairing one healthy donor with one patient. Findings and caveats that apply to the study as a whole: A moderate but significant shortening of TCRB CDR3 length was observed in type 1 diabetes patients in all four CD4+ subsets. PCR may preferentially amplify shorter templates, but because patient and control samples were amplified and corrected together, any resulting skew would affect both groups equally. Because cDNA was sequenced instead of genomic DNA, activated cells with high expression could be over-represented, although the groups did not differ in activation or CD3 levels. HLA sub-analyses involved small numbers of individuals, so any influence of HLA type on TCRB rearrangement remained unresolved. Fewer insertions and more nucleotide deletions at VDJ recombination sites were observed in patients with type 1 diabetes, implying thymic rearrangement abnormalities. Naive, central memory and regulatory TCRB repertoires appeared to be more alike among patients than among healthy donors.

The CDR3 runs 17 residues from the cysteine to the phenylalanine. Kept here is only the CDR3 DNA, which spans 51 bases and is read in frame from base 1. V trim: 4 bases; J trim: 0 bases; unmatched bases: 4. In the germline V gene, CDR1 corresponds to MDHEN and CDR2 to SYDVKM. The High Capacity cDNA Reverse Transcription Kit was used to reverse transcribe all of the isolated RNA, meaning that expressed TCRB transcripts were what got sequenced. Naive, central memory and regulatory T cell samples underwent deep immunoSEQ sequencing, averaging around 3.7 million total reads per sample. After sorted cells were lysed in RLT buffer, RNA was extracted with DNase-treated RNeasy Micro or Mini kits, with the choice depending on cell number. Each cell subset was processed on its own to prevent cross-contamination, while patient and healthy donor samples were processed together. The immunoSEQ multiplex PCR was used to amplify TCRB sequences from cDNA, yielding 87-bp fragments that span the CDR3 region. Sequencing of the amplicons was performed on the Illumina HiSeq platform. From the authors' description of their analysis: Synthetic template baselines were used to correct PCR bias computationally, reads within Hamming distance 2 were collapsed together, and singletons that could not be merged were discarded. Reads were aligned against IMGT to assign V, D and J genes, CDR3 length and insertions or deletions at six rearrangement sites. Within each subset, clonotype counts were normalized to the number of sorted cells before true diversity and Gini coefficients were calculated with the tcR R package. The overlap coefficient, calculated on TCRB nucleotide sequences, was used to quantify repertoire sharing. As a proxy for the pre-selection repertoire, out-of-frame TCRB sequences from naive cells were analyzed. TCRdb stores this immuneACCESS table with in-frame sequences only. Part of the clones is absent; in the studies checked, under half of the shortfall reflects unresolved V genes, and no reason is known for the rest. That table gives V, J and clone size, and the DNA gave D and trimming. A total of about 260,000 clones appear in this sample, roughly 22% of them only once. The ten largest make up 0.028% of the sample.

As to this clone: It lacks a known antigen. Base-call qualities are not available, and no considerably larger clone is one nucleotide away.

The receptor was isolated from a middle-aged woman with type 1 diabetes. The sequence is built from TRBV28 and TRBJ2-5; 14 junctional bases match TRBD2. Sequences were obtained from naive CD4+ T cells from blood. According to the study, the label for this sample's cell subset or site signals: true naive CD4+ T cells. DNA sequence: TGTGCCAGCAGTTCAAGACTAGCGGGAGGGAACCAAGAGACCCAGTACTTC. It translates to CASSSRLAGGNQETQYF.